Listed below are T cell receptor beta chains from one sample, sequenced in a study of beta chain features in type 1 diabetes. This table comes from immunoSEQ multiplex PCR, and its TCRdb copy is limited to in-frame clones, with some not included. Found here are about 340,000 clones, roughly 12% of them singletons; the top ten hold 0.015%. The sequenced sample was naive CD4+ T cells from blood. Source of these receptors: a woman aged 18-29 years with type 1 diabetes. Both conserved end residues are part of each CDR3. The order of the fields is V gene, clone size, CDR3 length, J gene, D gene, CDR3 protein, CDR3 DNA. A D gene is named only where the DNA matches it firmly. Size values are once, few and many counts, or a class for expanded clones, and some rows have none.

>TRBV6-1|-|13|TRBJ2-3|TRBD2
CASSAGLADTQYF
TGTGCCAGCAGTGCGGGACTAGCCGATACGCAGTATTTT
>TRBV6-5|few|13|TRBJ2-1|-
CASSPTIGNEQFF
TGTGCCAGCAGCCCGACTATAGGGAATGAGCAGTTCTTC
>TRBV27|-|15|TRBJ2-7|-
CASSSLGDTSYEQYF
TGTGCCAGCAGCTCTCTTGGGGACACCTCCTACGAGCAGTACTTC
>TRBV20-1|-|11|TRBJ1-1|-
CSARWGPTAFF
TGCAGTGCTAGATGGGGCCCCACGGCTTTCTTT
>TRBV4-3|many|16|TRBJ2-1|-
CASSHSGAGNHNEQFF
TGCGCCAGCAGCCACTCAGGGGCAGGGAACCACAATGAGCAGTTCTTC
>TRBV7-2|few|17|TRBJ2-3|-
CASSLGLGRGWTDTQYF
TGTGCCAGCAGCTTAGGCCTGGGCAGGGGTTGGACAGATACGCAGTATTTT
>TRBV6-6|-|14|TRBJ1-1|-
CASSYGQMNTEAFF
TGTGCCAGCAGTTACGGGCAGATGAACACTGAAGCTTTCTTT
>TRBV7-3|-|15|TRBJ1-1|-
CASSLLGTPNTEAFF
TGTGCCAGCAGCTTACTGGGGACACCGAACACTGAAGCTTTCTTT
>TRBV7-2|few|15|TRBJ2-6|-
CASSLGQPGANVLTF
TGTGCCAGCAGCTTAGGACAGCCTGGGGCCAACGTCCTGACTTTC
>TRBV11-2|-|15|TRBJ1-5|TRBD1
CASSPDRASNQPQHF
TGTGCCAGCAGCCCGGACAGGGCCTCAAATCAGCCCCAGCATTTT
>TRBV11-3|-|17|TRBJ2-3|TRBD2
CASSLAGSGRARDTQYF
TGTGCCAGCAGCTTAGCGGGTAGCGGGAGGGCCAGAGATACGCAGTATTTT
>TRBV10-3|few|14|TRBJ1-5|-
CAISGTGRNQPQHF
TGTGCCATCAGTGGTACGGGTAGGAATCAGCCCCAGCATTTT
>TRBV18|few|15|TRBJ1-1|-
CASSPNGGAGTEAFF
TGTGCCAGCTCACCTAACGGGGGTGCTGGCACTGAAGCTTTCTTT
>TRBV10-1|once|13|TRBJ1-5|-
CASSARINQPQHF
TGCGCCAGCTCAGCCAGGATAAATCAGCCCCAGCATTTT
>TRBV9|-|16|TRBJ2-7|-
CASSVAQASFSYEQYF
TGTGCCAGCAGCGTAGCCCAAGCATCCTTCTCCTACGAGCAGTACTTC
>TRBV5-4|few|12|TRBJ1-2|-
CASSFRSYGYTF
TGTGCCAGCAGCTTCCGGAGCTATGGCTACACCTTC
>TRBV15|-|13|TRBJ2-5|TRBD2
CATSRGGRETQYF
TGTGCCACCAGCAGAGGCGGGAGAGAGACCCAGTACTTC
>TRBV30|-|12|TRBJ2-5|TRBD2
CAWNSGSETQYF
TGTGCCTGGAATAGCGGGAGTGAGACCCAGTACTTC
>TRBV10-3|-|14|TRBJ2-5|-
CAISESSLVETQYF
TGTGCCATCAGTGAGTCGTCCCTAGTAGAGACCCAGTACTTC
>TRBV7-9|few|17|TRBJ2-1|TRBD2
CASSLTSGGPSYNEQFF
TGTGCCAGCAGCTTAACTAGCGGAGGGCCCTCCTACAATGAGCAGTTCTTC
>TRBV4-2|-|15|TRBJ2-7|-
CASSQDLGTYYEQYF
TGTGCCAGCAGCCAAGATCTGGGCACTTACTACGAGCAGTACTTC
>TRBV5-1|few|17|TRBJ2-5|TRBD1
CASSFRTGTGGEETQYF
TGCGCCAGCAGCTTCCGGACCGGGACAGGGGGGGAAGAGACCCAGTACTTC
>TRBV10-3|-|12|TRBJ1-1|-
CAISEGSTEAFF
TGTGCCATCAGTGAGGGGAGTACTGAAGCTTTCTTT
>TRBV15|few|16|TRBJ2-1|-
CATSREAAGLASEQFF
TGTGCCACCAGCAGAGAGGCTGCCGGGCTAGCTAGTGAGCAGTTCTTC
>TRBV11-2|few|14|TRBJ2-5|-
CASSFEDRQETQYF
TGTGCCAGCAGCTTTGAGGACAGACAAGAGACCCAGTACTTC
>TRBV30|-|13|TRBJ1-5|-
CAWSAPPGRPQHF
TGTGCCTGGAGTGCCCCCCCCGGGAGGCCCCAGCATTTT
>TRBV30|-|12|TRBJ1-2|-
CAWRTGIYGYTF
TGTGCCTGGAGAACGGGTATTTATGGCTACACCTTC
>TRBV5-4|few|15|TRBJ1-1|TRBD1
CASSVGQGEGTEAFF
TGTGCCAGCAGCGTCGGACAGGGCGAGGGCACTGAAGCTTTCTTT
>TRBV6-6|-|11|TRBJ1-2|-
CASTRGYGYTF
TGTGCCAGCACGAGAGGGTATGGCTACACCTTC
>TRBV28|few|13|TRBJ1-5|-
CASSYILDQPQHF
TGTGCCAGCAGTTACATTCTTGATCAGCCCCAGCATTTT
>TRBV30|-|13|TRBJ2-1|TRBD2
CAWGKREGLEQFF
TGTGCCTGGGGGAAGCGGGAGGGCCTTGAGCAGTTCTTC
>TRBV29-1|few|17|TRBJ2-1|TRBD2
CSVEDSGRRTPYNEQFF
TGCAGCGTTGAAGACAGCGGGAGAAGGACCCCCTACAATGAGCAGTTCTTC
>TRBV5-1|-|15|TRBJ1-1|-
CASSLIATGNTEAFF
TGCGCCAGCAGCCTAATTGCGACGGGGAACACTGAAGCTTTCTTT
>TRBV19|few|15|TRBJ2-5|-
CASSIAVGVEETQYF
TGTGCCAGTAGTATAGCGGTCGGGGTCGAAGAGACCCAGTACTTC
>TRBV28|-|14|TRBJ1-2|TRBD1
CASSPGQNTNGYTF
TGTGCCAGCAGCCCGGGACAGAACACAAATGGCTACACCTTC
>TRBV6-1|-|18|TRBJ1-4|-
CASSEPTLRTETNEKLFF
TGTGCCAGCAGTGAACCGACCCTAAGGACTGAGACTAATGAAAAACTGTTTTTT